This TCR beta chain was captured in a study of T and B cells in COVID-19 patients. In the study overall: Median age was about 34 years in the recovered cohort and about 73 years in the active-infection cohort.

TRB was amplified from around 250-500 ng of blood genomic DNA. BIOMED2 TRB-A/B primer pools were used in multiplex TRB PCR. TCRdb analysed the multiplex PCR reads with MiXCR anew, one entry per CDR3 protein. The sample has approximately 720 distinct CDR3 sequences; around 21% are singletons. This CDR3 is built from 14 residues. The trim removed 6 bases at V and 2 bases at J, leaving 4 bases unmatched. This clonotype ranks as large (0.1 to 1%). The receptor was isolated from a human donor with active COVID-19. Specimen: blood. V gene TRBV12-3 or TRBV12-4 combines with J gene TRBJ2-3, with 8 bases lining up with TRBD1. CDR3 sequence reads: CASSGQGPTDTQYF. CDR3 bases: TGTGCCAGCAGCGGACAGGGTCCCACAGATACGCAGTATTTT.